The clone carrying this T cell receptor (beta chain) has ten or more counts. The germline gives CDR1 SGHNT, CDR2 YENEEA. Trimming shortened V by 1 base and J by 2 bases, and 13 bases separated the two germline ends. This CDR3 region has 16 residues. Time point defined: newly diagnosed GD, antithyroid drugs for less than 3 months. Extracted RNA from PBMCs served as the source of the TCR library. This entry is derived from a study of regulatory T cells in long-lasting Graves disease. Combining iRepertoire HTBI primers with Arm-PCR of CDR3 regions, the authors built TCR beta libraries. TCRdb itself ran the multiplex PCR reads through MiXCR, one entry per CDR3 protein. In the table there are about 610,000 distinct CDR3 sequences, about 16% of which are singletons. These records were also assigned to another study, of T cells in Graves' hyperthyroidism and ophthalmopathy.

The clonotype was recovered from a man younger than 35 with Graves disease. The V gene is TRBV11-3, the J gene TRBJ2-3; D is uncertain. Source: peripheral blood mononuclear cells (PBMCs), taken at new diagnosis, from a patient treated with antithyroid drugs. CDR3 coding DNA: TGTGCCAGCAGCTTAGGATATTGGGCCTCCACAGATACGCAGTATTTT. Amino acid sequence: CASSLGYWASTDTQYF. The full variable domain, with the rest looked up from reference TRBV11-3 and TRBJ2-3, is EAGVVQSPRYKIIEKKQPVAFWCNPISGHNTLYWYLQNLGQGPELLIRYENEEAVDDSQLPKDRFSAERLKGVDSTLKIQPAELGDSAVYLCASSLGYWASTDTQYFGPGTRLTVL.